The 32 T cell receptor beta chains in this list originate from one sample, sequenced in a study of T cell responses to AZD1222 COVID-19 vaccine. Profiled with immunoSEQ multiplex PCR; TCRdb holds only in-frame clones, not every one. The sample has about 270,000 clones; 85% to 95% are singletons. Source: peripheral blood, taken 28 days after the second AZD1222 dose. The receptors here all came from an adult who received the AZD1222 COVID-19 vaccine.

The chain uses TRBV7-2 and TRBJ2-3, with 14 nucleotides matching TRBD2. The V gene end was trimmed by 5 bases and the J gene end by 4 bases; junction bases not matched to a gene: 8. CDR1 SGHTA and CDR2 FQGNSA come from the germline V gene. This CDR3 spans 17 amino acids. As DNA, the CDR3 is TGTGCCAGCAGCCCAGTCGGGACTAGCGGGAGTCCAGATACGCAGTATTTT. Protein: CASSPVGTSGSPDTQYF.

V and J are TRBV2 and TRBJ1-1; D gene uncertain. With 7 bases removed from V and 1 base from J, the gap between germline ends came to 10 bases. The CDR3 has 13 residues. Per the germline V gene, CDR1 is SNHLY and CDR2 is FYNNEI. The CDR3 spells CASTEWANTEAFF. Written as DNA, the CDR3 is TGTGCCAGCACCGAGTGGGCGAACACTGAAGCTTTCTTT.

J is TRBJ2-1 and V is TRBV15; TRBD2 aligns across 8 bases. Germline V gives CDR1 LNHNV, CDR2 YYDKDF (reference sequence). This CDR3 comprises 14 residues. J was trimmed by 6 bases and V by 4 bases; bases with no gene match: 5. CDR3 DNA: TGTGCCACCAGCAAGGAGCGGGGGATCAATGAGCAGTTCTTC. Its translation: CATSKERGINEQFF. Full variable domain (remainder filled in from reference TRBV15 and TRBJ2-1): DAMVIQNPRYQVTQFGKPVTLSCSQTLNHNVMYWYQQKSSQAPKLLFHYYDKDFNNEADTPDNFQSRRPNTSFCFLDIRSPGLGDTAMYLCATSKERGINEQFFGPGTRLTVL.

CDR3 protein: CASSLGATGNYGYTF. The CDR3 coding sequence is TGCGCCAGCAGCTTGGGAGCGACAGGGAACTATGGCTACACCTTC. The rearrangement joins TRBV5-1 to TRBJ1-2; TRBD1 matches 7 bases. Germline V gene sequence: CDR1 SGHRS, CDR2 YFSETQ. The CDR3 is 15 amino acids. Trimming cost V 0 bases and J 2 bases; bases outside gene matches: 4.

The CDR3 protein is CASSFQAGPGELFF. The CDR3, as DNA: TGTGCCAGTAGTTTCCAAGCGGGCCCCGGGGAGCTGTTTTTT. V usage is TRBV19 and J usage is TRBJ2-2; TRBD2 might be the D (6 bases). The V end lost 5 bases, the J end lost 6 bases, and 13 bases lay between the germline ends. Looked up from germline, CDR1 is LNHDA and CDR2 is SQIVND (reference sequence). CDR3 length: 14 amino acids.

CDR3 DNA sequence: TGCGCCAGCAATCGGGAAGGAATCTACGAGCAGTACTTC. It translates to CASNREGIYEQYF. The gene calls are TRBV5-1 and TRBJ2-7; perhaps TRBD2 as D (5 bases). Germline CDR1 and CDR2: SGHRS and YFSETQ. This CDR3 is built from 13 residues. Trimming pared 6 bases from V and 3 bases from J, leaving 13 bases between.

The rearrangement uses TRBV12-3 or TRBV12-4 and TRBJ2-1, with D possibly TRBD1 on 6 matching bases. The CDR3 sequence is 12 residues long. V lost 4 bases and J lost 9, with 10 bases in between. The CDR3 nucleotides read TGTGCCAGCAGTTCCAGGGGTGGTGAGCAGTTCTTC. Amino acid sequence: CASSSRGGEQFF.

For the CDR3, the DNA is TGTGCCAGCAGTTCCTCAGGGGGTCGATTTGGCTACACCTTC. Its translation: CASSSSGGRFGYTF. The V gene is TRBV27, the J gene TRBJ1-2; 7 bases map to TRBD1. The length of the CDR3 is 14 residues. Germline CDR1 and CDR2: MNHEY and SMNVEV (reference sequence). The trim removed 4 bases at V and 7 bases at J, leaving 9 bases unmatched.

The chain is built from TRBV15 and TRBJ2-3; no firm D call. CDR1 and CDR2 from the germline V gene are LNHNV and YYDKDF (reference sequence). There are 13 residues in the CDR3. The ends were cut back, 0 bases at V and 4 bases at J, with 5 bases in the middle. The DNA for the CDR3 is TGTGCCACCAGCAGAGACCTCCCAGATACGCAGTATTTT. It yields the protein CATSRDLPDTQYF.

The V gene is TRBV20-1, the J gene TRBJ2-3; D uncertain. V shed 3 bases and J shed 0 bases, with 10 bases lying between them. The CDR3 covers 14 residues. Per the germline V gene, CDR1 is DFQATT and CDR2 is SNEGSKA (reference sequence). The CDR3 is CSASLGRSTDTQYF. DNA for the CDR3: TGCAGTGCTAGTCTCGGACGGAGCACAGATACGCAGTATTTT.

The V and J genes are TRBV2 and TRBJ2-2, with no clear D. The CDR3 runs to 14 residues. In germline, CDR1 is SNHLY, CDR2 FYNNEI. The V end was cut by 6 bases, the J end by 7 bases, with 15 bases between. The CDR3 is CASRKELVNGELFF. Written as DNA, the CDR3 is TGTGCCAGCAGGAAGGAATTAGTAAACGGGGAGCTGTTTTTT.

This sequence joins TRBV7-2 and TRBJ2-1; TRBD2 agrees at 7 bases. Germline trimming cut 5 bases from V and 0 bases from J; bases unmatched to any gene: 4. This CDR3 spans 15 amino acids. Germline values: CDR1 SGHTA, CDR2 FQGNSA. The CDR3 region is CASSPRTSSYNEQFF. CDR3 bases: TGTGCCAGCAGCCCGAGGACTAGCTCCTACAATGAGCAGTTCTTC.

CDR3 sequence (DNA): TGCAGCGTTGGAGGGGGTGGACAGCCCCAGCATTTT. Its protein product is CSVGGGGQPQHF. The gene calls are TRBV29-1 and TRBJ1-5; a possible D gene is TRBD1 (6 bases). Trimming cost V 4 bases and J 7 bases, with 11 bases left between them. The CDR3 is 12 amino acids. Germline CDR1 is SQVTM and CDR2 is ANQGSEA.

V and J are TRBV28 and TRBJ2-3; 8 bases are a match to TRBD2. Per the germline V gene, CDR1 is MDHEN and CDR2 is SYDVKM. Trimming cost V 3 bases and J 4 bases; bases outside gene matches: 9. The length of the CDR3 is 16 residues. The CDR3 DNA follows: TGTGCCAGCAGTTTCTTTGGCGGGGGGAATTCAGATACGCAGTATTTT. Protein: CASSFFGGGNSDTQYF. The variable domain in full, with the rest retrieved from reference TRBV28 and TRBJ2-3, is DVKVTQSSRYLVKRTGEKVFLECVQDMDHENMFWYRQDPGLGLRLIYFSYDVKMKEKGDIPEGYSVSREKKERFSLILESASTNQTSMYLCASSFFGGGNSDTQYFGPGTRLTVL.

This clone turned up a few times. The J gene is TRBJ1-2, the V gene TRBV6-5, with no clear D. The V end lost 0 bases, the J end lost 2 bases, and 7 bases lay between the germline ends. Germline CDR1 and CDR2: MNHEY and SVGAGI. CDR3 length: 14 amino acids. The CDR3 DNA reads as TGTGCCAGCAGTTACTCACCGACCAACTATGGCTACACCTTC. This sequence encodes CASSYSPTNYGYTF.

The count of this clone is one. V usage is TRBV14 and J usage is TRBJ2-7; weak D call: TRBD1 (6 bases). The V end was cut by 1 base, the J end by 2 bases, with 9 bases between. This CDR3 has 14 amino acids. Germline values: CDR1 SGHDN, CDR2 FVKESK. The CDR3: CASSQVGGTYEQYF. The CDR3 nucleotides read TGTGCCAGCAGCCAAGTTGGGGGCACCTACGAGCAGTACTTC.

The chain has TRBV28 and TRBJ1-6, with D hard to call. V shed 7 bases and J shed 1 base, with 8 bases lying between them. CDR1 is MDHEN, CDR2 SYDVKM, per germline. The CDR3 totals 14 residues. The CDR3 nucleotides read TGTGCCAGCATCCAGGCATCCTATAATTCACCCCTCCACTTT. This codes for CASIQASYNSPLHF. Complete variable domain (other parts from reference TRBV28 and TRBJ1-6): DVKVTQSSRYLVKRTGEKVFLECVQDMDHENMFWYRQDPGLGLRLIYFSYDVKMKEKGDIPEGYSVSREKKERFSLILESASTNQTSMYLCASIQASYNSPLHFGNGTRLTVT.

The V gene is TRBV27, the J gene TRBJ1-1; TRBD1 aligns across 10 bases. V gave up 3 bases and J gave up 1 base; unmatched junction bases: 8. Per the germline V gene, CDR1 is MNHEY and CDR2 is SMNVEV (reference sequence). The CDR3 sequence is 17 residues long. The CDR3 loop is CASSFDRGRQGNTEAFF. CDR3 DNA: TGTGCCAGCAGTTTTGACAGGGGGCGTCAGGGGAACACTGAAGCTTTCTTT.

The sample holds one count of this clone. The V call is TRBV11-2, the J call TRBJ2-7; maybe TRBD2 (5 bases). This CDR3 has 15 residues. The V end was cut by 5 bases, the J end by 4 bases, with 18 bases between. CDR1 SGHAT and CDR2 FQNNGV come from the germline V gene. CDR3 protein: CASSPSGGLGYEQYF. Here the CDR3 DNA reads TGTGCCAGCAGCCCATCAGGCGGGCTTGGGTACGAGCAGTACTTC.

CDR3 bases: TGTGCCAGCACCCGGACGAATCGTTCACCCCTCCACTTT. As protein: CASTRTNRSPLHF. This rearrangement joins TRBV28 to TRBJ1-6; D gene unclear. Germline lookup yields CDR1 MDHEN and CDR2 SYDVKM. V dropped 7 bases and J dropped 9 bases, with 13 bases sitting between them. CDR3 size: 13 residues.

This clone was seen just once. V and J are TRBV15 and TRBJ1-1, with a tentative D call TRBD1 (6 bases). V gave up 5 bases and J gave up 4 bases, with 20 bases separating them. The CDR3 sequence is 16 residues long. CDR1 and CDR2 (germline): LNHNV, YYDKDF (reference sequence). CDR3 nucleotides: TGTGCCACCAGCGAACAGGGTTCCCATCCGCCCACTGAAGCTTTCTTT. This translates into CATSEQGSHPPTEAFF.

The chain employs TRBV11-2 and TRBJ2-3; TRBD1 aligns across 7 bases. Germline CDR1 SGHAT, CDR2 FQNNGV. Trimming at V came to 5 bases and at J to 1 base, leaving 9 bases not matched to a gene. This CDR3 is built from 16 residues. CDR3 coding DNA: TGTGCCAGCAGCCCCCGGACAGGCCTCCGCACAGATACGCAGTATTTT. As protein: CASSPRTGLRTDTQYF.

The gene calls are TRBV28 and TRBJ1-1, with D maybe TRBD1 (6 bases). The CDR3 is 15 amino acids. V lost 5 bases, J lost 6 bases, and 19 bases lay in between. Germline V gene data show CDR1 as MDHEN and CDR2 as SYDVKM. CDR3 sequence: CASSPESTGRAEAFF. CDR3 sequence (DNA): TGTGCCAGCAGTCCCGAAAGTACAGGGCGTGCTGAAGCTTTCTTT.

The J gene is TRBJ1-4, the V gene TRBV7-9; D perhaps matches TRBD1 (5 bases). The CDR3 extends over 14 amino acids. Germline lookup yields CDR1 SEHNR and CDR2 FQNEAQ (reference sequence). The germline V and J ends were trimmed by 5 bases and 10 bases, with 17 bases remaining between them. The CDR3 loop is CASSRRTAGGKLFF. The CDR3 nucleotides read TGTGCCAGCAGCCGCCGGACCGCGGGGGGAAAACTGTTTTTT.

The V and J genes are TRBV5-4 and TRBJ1-1, with D unresolved. Germline CDR1 SGHNT, CDR2 YYREEE (reference sequence). The CDR3 extends over 14 amino acids. With 3 bases removed from V and 1 base from J, the gap between germline ends came to 10 bases. In nucleotides, the CDR3 is TGTGCCAGCAGCTCTTTCTCGAGGAACACTGAAGCTTTCTTT. It specifies CASSSFSRNTEAFF.

This chain joins TRBV21-1 and TRBJ2-1. TRBV21-1 is termed a pseudogene. The CDR3 is 15 amino acids. The CDR3 loop reads CASSKRTLRKDEQFF. The CDR3 DNA is TGTGCCAGCAGCAAGCGGACCCTAAGGAAGGATGAGCAGTTCTTC.

The chain is built from TRBV5-1 and TRBJ1-1; D might be TRBD1 (5 bases). Trimming stripped 2 bases from V and 7 bases from J, with 9 bases between. Germline loops: CDR1 SGHRS, CDR2 YFSETQ. The CDR3 spans 12 residues. The CDR3, as DNA: TGCGCCAGCAGCTTTGGGGCGGGTGAAGCTTTCTTT. Amino acid sequence: CASSFGAGEAFF.

The chain recombines TRBV6-5 with TRBJ1-2; D perhaps matches TRBD1 (5 bases). This CDR3 contains 11 residues. V was shortened by 1 base and J by 10 bases, with 7 bases between the two germline ends. Per germline, CDR1 MNHEY and CDR2 SVGAGI. The CDR3, as DNA: TGTGCCAGCAGTTACTATGGGGCCTACACCTTC. Translated: CASSYYGAYTF.

CDR3 loop: CASSFGPTYEQYF. CDR3 DNA: TGTGCCAGCAGTTTCGGGCCTACCTACGAGCAGTACTTC. The gene calls are TRBV6-5 and TRBJ2-7; D is undetermined. CDR3 length: 13 residues. Germline V gene sequence: CDR1 MNHEY, CDR2 SVGAGI. Trimming stripped 4 bases from V and 2 bases from J, with 9 bases between.

V usage is TRBV19 and J usage is TRBJ1-6; D gene uncertain. CDR1 and CDR2 (germline): LNHDA, SQIVND (reference sequence). V was shortened by 8 bases and J by 0 bases, with 11 bases between the two germline ends. The CDR3 sequence is 15 residues long. As DNA, the CDR3 is TGTGCCAGTCGCGAGAGTAACTCCTATAATTCACCCCTCCACTTT. Protein: CASRESNSYNSPLHF.

The chain links TRBV23-1 to TRBJ1-2, with 7 bases aligning to TRBD1. TRBV23-1 is an ORF for which the function is uncertain. V dropped 10 bases and J dropped 8; count of bases not matched to a gene: 10. The CDR3 sequence is 12 residues long. The CDR3 reads CANSPGGRGYTF. CDR3 nucleotide sequence: TGCGCCAATTCACCAGGGGGTCGCGGCTACACCTTC.

The CDR3 DNA reads as TGCAGCGTTCGGGCACTAGCGGCAACAGATACGCAGTATTTT. This sequence encodes CSVRALAATDTQYF. The genes are TRBV29-1 and TRBJ2-3, with TRBD2 identical over 8 bases. V dropped 5 bases and J dropped 3; count of bases not matched to a gene: 7. The length of the CDR3 is 14 residues. Germline lookup yields CDR1 SQVTM and CDR2 ANQGSEA.